Sequencing of this T cell receptor (beta chain) was carried out in a study of T cell responses to AZD1222 COVID-19 vaccine (dated by TCRdb to the early 2020s). For the wider study: TCR sequencing covered fewer than 250 trial participants: around 210 given two doses of AZD1222 and 26 given two doses of MenACWY control vaccine. Trial participants were enrolled by age into subgroups of 18-55, 56-69 and 70-plus years, and around 140, 26 and 57 TCR-sequenced participants, respectively, were included in these subgroups. Overall study results and their limits: Most participants were white British and females outnumbered males, and the authors suggested that clonal diversity may have been underestimated. After two AZD1222 doses, both the breadth and the depth of spike-specific TCRs were significantly higher than at day 0 and than in MenACWY recipients. Vaccine-associated CD4 TCRs spanned the whole spike protein, with dominant responses in regions 160-218 and 743-854. Conclusions about previously exposed vaccinees were limited because only six AZD1222 recipients were SARS-CoV-2 seropositive at baseline. Reportedly, almost half of the unique spike-specific TCRs recognized epitopes lying outside the regions that are mutated in the B.1.351 and B.1.1.7 variants. Because no samples from the day 14 peak response were available, repertoires could be characterized only after the peak T cell response. In the small 56-69-year group, the increase in depth fell short of significance, most likely because of low power.

The time point label on this specimen signifies: about 28 days (+/-7) after the second vaccine dose. Because spike-specific TCR depth and breadth did not differ between the two schedules, AZD1222 recipients who got a second dose at roughly 4 weeks were pooled with those who got a second dose at roughly 12 weeks. Samples from vaccinated people were obtained from the UK trials COV001 and COV002, which included a single-blind randomized controlled phase 2/3 trial of AZD1222 (ChAdOx1 nCoV-19) in healthy adults. For TCRbeta chain sequencing, PBMC samples were collected from trial participants at day 0 and at day 28 after the second dose. About this clone: Its antigen remains undetermined. Base qualities are not at hand, and no much larger clone is one base apart.

The CDR3 regions of human TCRbeta chains were analyzed by immunosequencing. On the study's bioinformatics: TCRs in the repertoires were compared against a reference library of SARS-CoV-2-specific TCRs that had been generated with the MIRA antigen-specificity platform. Breadth was defined as the fraction of unique TCRs that were SARS-CoV-2-associated, and depth was defined as the fraction of total T cells that were SARS-CoV-2-associated. Using the MIRA data, each spike-specific TCR was assigned both to the spike region to which the TCR was reactive and to a CD4 or CD8 class. Log10-transformed breadth and depth values were compared by one-way ANOVA with Sidak's multiple comparisons tests. Not all clones reach the TCRdb copy of this immuneACCESS table, which keeps in-frame sequences only. Checked studies attribute under half of the gap to unresolved V genes and leave the rest unexplained. The V and J calls and the clone size are those of that table, but D and trimming were determined from the DNA. The table for this sample lists approximately 150,000 clones; 90% of them were counted only once. Jointly, the top ten make up 1.5% to 2% of the sample.

Taken from cysteine to phenylalanine, the CDR3 has 13 residues. The read is trimmed to its CDR3 DNA, 39 bases read in frame from base 1. The germline V gene (reference sequence) supplies CDR1 SGHNT and CDR2 YYREEE. V and J lose 0 bases and 8 bases, and a span of 9 bases separates them. This specimen consisted of peripheral blood, obtained 28 days after the second AZD1222 dose. The chain employs TRBV5-4 and TRBJ1-5; the D gene is unclear. The origin of this receptor is an adult who received the AZD1222 COVID-19 vaccine. The CDR3 sequence is CASSLAGGEPQHF. The nucleotide sequence is given as TGTGCCAGCAGCTTGGCCGGCGGGGAGCCCCAGCATTTT.